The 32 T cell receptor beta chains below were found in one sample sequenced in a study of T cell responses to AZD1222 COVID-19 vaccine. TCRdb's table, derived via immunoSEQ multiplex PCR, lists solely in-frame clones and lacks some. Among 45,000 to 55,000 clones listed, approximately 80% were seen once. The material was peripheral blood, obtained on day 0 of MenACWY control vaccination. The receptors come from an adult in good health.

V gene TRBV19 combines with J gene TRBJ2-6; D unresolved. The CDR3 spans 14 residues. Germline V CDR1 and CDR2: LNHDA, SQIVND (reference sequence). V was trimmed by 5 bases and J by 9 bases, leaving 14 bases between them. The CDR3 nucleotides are TGTGCCAGTAGTGTCCAGGCGGTGGTCAACGTCCTGACTTTC. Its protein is CASSVQAVVNVLTF.

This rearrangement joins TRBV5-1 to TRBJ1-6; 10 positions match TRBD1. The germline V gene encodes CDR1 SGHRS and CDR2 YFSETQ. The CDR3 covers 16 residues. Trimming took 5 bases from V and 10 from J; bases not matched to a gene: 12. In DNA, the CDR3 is TGCGCCAGCAGTAACCGACCCGGGACAGGGGAATCACCCCTCCACTTT. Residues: CASSNRPGTGESPLHF.

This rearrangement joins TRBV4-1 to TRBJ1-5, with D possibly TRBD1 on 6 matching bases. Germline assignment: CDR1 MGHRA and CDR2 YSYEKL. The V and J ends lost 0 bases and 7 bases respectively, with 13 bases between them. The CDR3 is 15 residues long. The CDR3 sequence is CASSQDQGGLQPQHF. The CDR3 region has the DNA TGCGCCAGCAGCCAAGATCAAGGGGGTCTACAGCCCCAGCATTTT.

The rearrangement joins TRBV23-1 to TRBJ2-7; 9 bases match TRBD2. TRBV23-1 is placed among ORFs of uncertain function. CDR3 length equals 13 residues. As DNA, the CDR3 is TGCGCAAATGAGCGGGGGGCCCACTACGAGCAGTACGTC. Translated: CANERGAHYEQYV.

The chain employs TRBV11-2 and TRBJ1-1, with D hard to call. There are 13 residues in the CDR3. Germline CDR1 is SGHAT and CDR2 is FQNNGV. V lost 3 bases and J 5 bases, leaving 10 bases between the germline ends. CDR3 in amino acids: CASSFLVGTEAFF. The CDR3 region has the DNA TGTGCCAGCAGCTTCCTTGTGGGAACTGAAGCTTTCTTT.

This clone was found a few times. CDR3 region: CASSFFGEAFF. The CDR3 nucleotides read TGTGCCAGCAGTTTTTTTGGTGAAGCTTTCTTT. The chain links TRBV27 to TRBJ1-1; D uncertain. CDR1 and CDR2 (germline): MNHEY, SMNVEV (reference sequence). V lost 3 bases to trimming and J lost 7 bases, with 6 bases between them. CDR3 size: 11 residues.

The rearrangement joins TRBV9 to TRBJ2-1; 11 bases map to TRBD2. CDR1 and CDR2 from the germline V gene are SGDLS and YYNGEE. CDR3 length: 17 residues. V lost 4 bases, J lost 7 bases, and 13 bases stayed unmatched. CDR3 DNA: TGTGCCAGCAGCCCCAATTTAGCGGGGGGGCCCGATAATGAGCAGTTCTTC. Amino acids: CASSPNLAGGPDNEQFF. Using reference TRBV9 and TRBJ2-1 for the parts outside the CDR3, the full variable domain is DSGVTQTPKHLITATGQRVTLRCSPRSGDLSVYWYQQSLDQGLQFLIQYYNGEERAKGNILERFSAQQFPDLHSELNLSSLELGDSALYFCASSPNLAGGPDNEQFFGPGTRLTVL.

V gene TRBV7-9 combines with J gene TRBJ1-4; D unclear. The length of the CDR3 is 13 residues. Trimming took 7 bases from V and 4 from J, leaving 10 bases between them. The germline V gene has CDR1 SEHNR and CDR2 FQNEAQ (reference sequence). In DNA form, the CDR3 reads TGTGCCAGCACCTTGGGGATTAATGAAAAACTGTTTTTT. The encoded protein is CASTLGINEKLFF.

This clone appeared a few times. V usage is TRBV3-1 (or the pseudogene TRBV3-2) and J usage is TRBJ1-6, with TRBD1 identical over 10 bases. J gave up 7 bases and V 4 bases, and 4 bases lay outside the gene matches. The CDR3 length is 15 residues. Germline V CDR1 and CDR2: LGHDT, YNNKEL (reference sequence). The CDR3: CASSLRDRGNSPLHF. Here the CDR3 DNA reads TGTGCCAGCAGCCTCAGGGACAGGGGCAATTCACCCCTCCACTTT.

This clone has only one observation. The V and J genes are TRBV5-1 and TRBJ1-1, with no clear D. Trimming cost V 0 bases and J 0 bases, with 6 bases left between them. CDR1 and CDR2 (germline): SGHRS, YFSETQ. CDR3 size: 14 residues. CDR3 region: CASSLAGMNTEAFF. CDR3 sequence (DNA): TGCGCCAGCAGCTTGGCCGGGATGAACACTGAAGCTTTCTTT.

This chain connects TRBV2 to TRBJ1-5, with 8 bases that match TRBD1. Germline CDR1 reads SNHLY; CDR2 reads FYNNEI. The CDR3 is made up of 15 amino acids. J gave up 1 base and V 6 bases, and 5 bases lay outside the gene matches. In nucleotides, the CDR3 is TGTGCCAGCAGCAGGGACAGGAACAGCAATCAGCCCCAGCATTTT. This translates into CASSRDRNSNQPQHF.

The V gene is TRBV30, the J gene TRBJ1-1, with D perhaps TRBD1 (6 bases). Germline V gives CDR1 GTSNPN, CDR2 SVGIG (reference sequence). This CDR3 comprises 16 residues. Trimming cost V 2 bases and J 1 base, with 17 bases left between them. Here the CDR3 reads CAWSRWGARENTEAFF. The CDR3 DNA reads TGTGCCTGGAGTAGGTGGGGGGCCCGGGAGAACACTGAAGCTTTCTTT.

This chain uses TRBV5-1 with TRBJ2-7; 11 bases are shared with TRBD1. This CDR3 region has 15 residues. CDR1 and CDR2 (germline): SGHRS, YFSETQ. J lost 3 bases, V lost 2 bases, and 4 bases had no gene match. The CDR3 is CASSFGGTGGYEQYV. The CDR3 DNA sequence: TGCGCCAGCAGCTTCGGCGGGACAGGGGGCTACGAGCAGTACGTC.

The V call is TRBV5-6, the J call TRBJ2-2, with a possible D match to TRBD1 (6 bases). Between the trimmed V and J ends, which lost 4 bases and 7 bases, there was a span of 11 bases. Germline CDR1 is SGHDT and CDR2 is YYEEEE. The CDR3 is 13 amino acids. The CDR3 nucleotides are TGTGCCAGCAGCCTTAGGGGGAACGGGGAGCTGTTTTTT. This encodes CASSLRGNGELFF. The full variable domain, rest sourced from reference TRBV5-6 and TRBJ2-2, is DAGVTQSPTHLIKTRGQQVTLRCSPKSGHDTVSWYQQALGQGPQFIFQYYEEEERQRGNFPDRFSGHQFPNYSSELNVNALLLGDSALYLCASSLRGNGELFFGEGSRLTVL.

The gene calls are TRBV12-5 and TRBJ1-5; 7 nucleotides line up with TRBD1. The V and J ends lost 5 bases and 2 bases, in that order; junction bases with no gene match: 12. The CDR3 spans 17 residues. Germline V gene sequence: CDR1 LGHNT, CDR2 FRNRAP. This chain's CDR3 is CASGHPQGVNGNQPQHF. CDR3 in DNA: TGTGCTAGTGGTCACCCCCAGGGGGTAAATGGCAATCAGCCCCAGCATTTT.

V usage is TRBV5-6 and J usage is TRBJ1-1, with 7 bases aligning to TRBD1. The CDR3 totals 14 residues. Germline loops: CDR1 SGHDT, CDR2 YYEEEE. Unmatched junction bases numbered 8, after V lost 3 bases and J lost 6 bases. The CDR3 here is CASSSGTVVSEAFF. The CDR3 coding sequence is TGTGCCAGCAGCTCGGGGACAGTGGTTTCTGAAGCTTTCTTT.

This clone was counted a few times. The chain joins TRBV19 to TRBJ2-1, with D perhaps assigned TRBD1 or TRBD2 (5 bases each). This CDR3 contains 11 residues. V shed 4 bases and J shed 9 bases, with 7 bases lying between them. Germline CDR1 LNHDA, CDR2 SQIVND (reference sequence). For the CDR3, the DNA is TGTGCCAGTAGTAGGGGGATTGAGCAGTTCTTC. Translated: CASSRGIEQFF.

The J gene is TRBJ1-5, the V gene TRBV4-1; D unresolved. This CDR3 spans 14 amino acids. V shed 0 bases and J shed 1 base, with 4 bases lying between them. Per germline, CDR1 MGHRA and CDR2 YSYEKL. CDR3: CASSQEVSNQPQHF. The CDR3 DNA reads TGCGCCAGCAGCCAAGAGGTGAGCAATCAGCCCCAGCATTTT.

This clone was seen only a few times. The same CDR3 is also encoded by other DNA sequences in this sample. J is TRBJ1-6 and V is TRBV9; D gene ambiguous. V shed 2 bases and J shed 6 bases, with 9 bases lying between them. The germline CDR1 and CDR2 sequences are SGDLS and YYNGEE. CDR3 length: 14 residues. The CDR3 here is CASSVGPTNSPLHF. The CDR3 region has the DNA TGTGCCAGCAGCGTTGGGCCTACTAATTCACCCCTCCACTTT.

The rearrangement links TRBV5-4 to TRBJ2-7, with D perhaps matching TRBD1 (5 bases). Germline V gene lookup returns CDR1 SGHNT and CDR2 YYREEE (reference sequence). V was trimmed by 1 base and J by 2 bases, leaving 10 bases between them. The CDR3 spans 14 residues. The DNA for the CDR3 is TGTGCCAGCAGCTTGAAGGCAGGGACCTACGAGCAGTACTTC. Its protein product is CASSLKAGTYEQYF.

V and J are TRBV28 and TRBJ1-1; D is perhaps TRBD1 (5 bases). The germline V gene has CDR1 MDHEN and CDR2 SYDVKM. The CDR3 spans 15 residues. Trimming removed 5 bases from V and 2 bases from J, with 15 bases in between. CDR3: CASSIGHEINTEAFF. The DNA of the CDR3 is TGTGCCAGCAGTATAGGACACGAGATTAACACTGAAGCTTTCTTT.

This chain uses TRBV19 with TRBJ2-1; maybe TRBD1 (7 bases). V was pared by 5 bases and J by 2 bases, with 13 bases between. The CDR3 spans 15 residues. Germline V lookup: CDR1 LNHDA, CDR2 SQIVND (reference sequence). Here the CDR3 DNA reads TGTGCCAGTAGTTCAGGGGGGAAAACCTACAATGAGCAGTTCTTC. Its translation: CASSSGGKTYNEQFF.

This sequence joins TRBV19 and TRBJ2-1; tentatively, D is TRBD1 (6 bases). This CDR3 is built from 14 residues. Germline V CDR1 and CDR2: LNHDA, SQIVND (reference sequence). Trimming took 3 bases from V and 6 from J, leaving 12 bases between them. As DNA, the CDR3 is TGTGCCAGTAGTATGACAGGCCCAAGCAATGAGCAGTTCTTC. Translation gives CASSMTGPSNEQFF.

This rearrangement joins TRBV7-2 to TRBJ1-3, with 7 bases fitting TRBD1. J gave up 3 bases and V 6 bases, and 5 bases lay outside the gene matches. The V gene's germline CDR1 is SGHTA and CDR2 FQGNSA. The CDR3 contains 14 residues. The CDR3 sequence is CASSFTGDGNTIYF. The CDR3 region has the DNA TGTGCCAGCAGTTTTACAGGGGATGGAAACACCATATATTTT.

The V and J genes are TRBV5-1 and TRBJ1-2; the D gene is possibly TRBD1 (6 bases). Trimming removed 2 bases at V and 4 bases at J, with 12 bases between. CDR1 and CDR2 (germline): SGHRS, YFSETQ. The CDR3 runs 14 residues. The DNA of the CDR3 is TGCGCCAGCAGCTTCCAGCGGGGGGCCTATGGCTACACCTTC. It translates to CASSFQRGAYGYTF.

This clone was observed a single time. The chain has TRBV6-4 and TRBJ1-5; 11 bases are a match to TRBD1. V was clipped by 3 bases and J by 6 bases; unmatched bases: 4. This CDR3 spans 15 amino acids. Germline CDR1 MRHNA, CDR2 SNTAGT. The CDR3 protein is CASSEGTGGGQPQHF. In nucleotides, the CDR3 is TGTGCCAGCAGTGAAGGGACAGGGGGTGGTCAGCCCCAGCATTTT.

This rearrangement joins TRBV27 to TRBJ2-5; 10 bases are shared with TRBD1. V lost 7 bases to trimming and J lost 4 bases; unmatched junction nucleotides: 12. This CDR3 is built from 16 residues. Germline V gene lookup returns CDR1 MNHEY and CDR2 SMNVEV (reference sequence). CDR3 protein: CASMGRWDRGRETQYF. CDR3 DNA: TGTGCCAGCATGGGCCGTTGGGACAGGGGAAGAGAGACCCAGTACTTC.

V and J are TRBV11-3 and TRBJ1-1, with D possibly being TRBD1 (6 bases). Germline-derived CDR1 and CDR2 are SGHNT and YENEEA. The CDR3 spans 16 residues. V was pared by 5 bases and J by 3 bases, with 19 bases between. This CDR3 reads CASSPSGTNPHTEAFF. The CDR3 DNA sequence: TGTGCCAGCAGCCCTTCGGGGACAAACCCGCACACTGAAGCTTTCTTT.

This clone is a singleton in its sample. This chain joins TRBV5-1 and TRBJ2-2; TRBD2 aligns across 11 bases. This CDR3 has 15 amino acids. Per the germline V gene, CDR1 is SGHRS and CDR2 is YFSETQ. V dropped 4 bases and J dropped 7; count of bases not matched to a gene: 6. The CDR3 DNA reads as TGCGCCAGCAGCAACCCGGGACTAGCGGTCGGGGAGCTGTTTTTT. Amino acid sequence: CASSNPGLAVGELFF.

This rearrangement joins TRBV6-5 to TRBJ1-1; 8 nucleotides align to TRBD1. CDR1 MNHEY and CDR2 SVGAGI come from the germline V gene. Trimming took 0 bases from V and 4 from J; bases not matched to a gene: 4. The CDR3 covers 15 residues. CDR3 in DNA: TGTGCCAGCAGTTACTCGCAGACAGGGGCCACTGAAGCTTTCTTT. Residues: CASSYSQTGATEAFF.

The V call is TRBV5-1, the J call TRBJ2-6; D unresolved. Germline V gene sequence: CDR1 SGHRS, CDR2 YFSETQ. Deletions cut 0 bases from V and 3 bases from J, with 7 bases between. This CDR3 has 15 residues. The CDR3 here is CASSLEGLGANVLTF. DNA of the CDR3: TGCGCCAGCAGCTTGGAGGGCCTTGGGGCCAACGTCCTGACTTTC.

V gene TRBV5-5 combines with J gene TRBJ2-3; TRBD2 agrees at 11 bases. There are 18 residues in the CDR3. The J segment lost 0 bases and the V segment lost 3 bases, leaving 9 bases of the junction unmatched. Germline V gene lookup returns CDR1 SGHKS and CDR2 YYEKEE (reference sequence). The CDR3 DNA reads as TGTGCCAGCAGCTCGGGACTAGCGGCCCCTCCTAGCACAGATACGCAGTATTTT. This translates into CASSSGLAAPPSTDTQYF.